Presented here are 32 T cell receptor beta chains from one specimen sequenced in a study of shared clonotypes between healthy human individuals. The repertoire was sequenced with immunoSEQ multiplex PCR; TCRdb's copy has only in-frame clones and lacks some. The sample shows more than 2,000,000 clones, more than 80% of them seen only once. Sequencing was performed on naive CD4+ T cells sorted from blood. Noted subset: CD45RA+ positively selected. All receptors derive from a man younger than 30 in good health.

The chain combines TRBV10-3 with TRBJ2-5, with D maybe TRBD1 (6 bases). CDR3 length equals 13 residues. Germline CDR1 and CDR2: ENHRY and SYGVKD. With 7 bases removed from V and 5 bases from J, the gap between germline ends came to 14 bases. The chain's CDR3 is CAIKGTGLETQYF. The CDR3 nucleotides are TGTGCCATCAAGGGAACAGGGCTGGAGACCCAGTACTTC.

The rearrangement links TRBV5-1 to TRBJ2-7; D gene ambiguous. The germline V gene has CDR1 SGHRS and CDR2 YFSETQ. This CDR3 comprises 13 residues. V was trimmed by 3 bases and J by 7 bases, leaving 14 bases between them. The CDR3 loop is CASSSQGLGEQYF. CDR3 nucleotides: TGCGCCAGCAGCTCCCAAGGCCTTGGGGAGCAGTACTTC.

J is TRBJ2-1 and V is TRBV4-3, with TRBD1 identical over 7 bases. The ends lost 0 bases at V and 7 bases at J; junction bases unmatched: 9. Germline values: CDR1 LGHNA, CDR2 YSLEER. The length of the CDR3 is 16 residues. The CDR3 DNA is TGCGCCAGCAGCCAAGAAGCACAGGGGAGTTGGAATGAGCAGTTCTTC. It translates to CASSQEAQGSWNEQFF.

The genes are TRBV7-2 and TRBJ2-7; D might be TRBD2 (6 bases). Germline V gene data show CDR1 as SGHTA and CDR2 as FQGNSA. The CDR3 runs 14 residues. V lost 1 base, J lost 6 bases, and 13 bases lay in between. The CDR3 sequence is CASSLDGSIAEQYF. The CDR3 nucleotides read TGTGCCAGCAGCTTAGACGGGAGTATAGCCGAGCAGTACTTC. Complete variable domain (other parts from reference TRBV7-2 and TRBJ2-7): GAGVSQSPSNKVTEKGKDVELRCDPISGHTALYWYRQSLGQGLEFLIYFQGNSAPDKSGLPSDRFSAERTGGSVSTLTIQRTQQEDSAVYLCASSLDGSIAEQYFGPGTRLTVT.

This chain uses TRBV25-1 with TRBJ2-3; the match to TRBD2 covers 7 bases. V trimming: 4 bases; J trimming: 8 bases; junction bases outside the gene matches: 18. Germline-derived CDR1 and CDR2 are MGHDK and SYGVNS. This CDR3 has 17 amino acids. DNA for the CDR3: TGTGCCAGCAGTGGGCAGACTAGCCCGGGTTTTTCGGTTACGCAGTATTTT. This sequence encodes CASSGQTSPGFSVTQYF.

This clone was observed a single time. At the DNA level, this CDR3 is encoded by other sequences in the same sample as well. The V gene is TRBV30, the J gene TRBJ2-5, with D hard to call. The germline V gene encodes CDR1 GTSNPN and CDR2 SVGIG (reference sequence). Trimming took 3 bases from V and 4 from J, leaving 6 bases between them. This CDR3 spans 11 amino acids. Here the CDR3 reads CAWSSRETQYF. The CDR3 region has the DNA TGTGCCTGGAGCTCTAGAGAGACCCAGTACTTC.

Of note for this clone: The sample holds other DNA sequences that translate to the same CDR3. J is TRBJ2-3 and V is TRBV11-3; TRBD2 agrees at 7 bases. This CDR3 contains 14 residues. Trimming at V came to 3 bases and at J to 0 bases, leaving 0 bases not matched to a gene. Germline values: CDR1 SGHNT, CDR2 YENEEA. CDR3 DNA sequence: TGTGCCAGCAGCTTGGGAGGGAGCACAGATACGCAGTATTTT. As protein: CASSLGGSTDTQYF.

This clone has only one observation. The gene calls are TRBV6-6 and TRBJ1-1, with D maybe TRBD1 (5 bases). Per germline, CDR1 MNHNY and CDR2 SVGAGI (reference sequence). This CDR3 region has 12 residues. V lost 6 bases, J lost 5 bases, and 10 bases lay in between. CDR3 region: CASSRQPTEAFF. The CDR3 DNA reads as TGTGCCAGCAGCAGACAGCCGACTGAAGCTTTCTTT.

Regarding this clone: One junction end disagrees with the germline gene, perhaps due to a read error. V usage is TRBV7-7 and J usage is TRBJ2-7; unclear D gene. Looked up from germline, CDR1 is SSHAT and CDR2 is FNYEAQ (reference sequence). This CDR3 has 14 amino acids. The CDR3: CASSLDLGDYEQYF. The CDR3 DNA is TGTGCTAGCAGCTTAGATCTTGGAGACTACGAGCAGTACTTC. The complete variable domain, with remaining parts taken from reference TRBV7-7 and TRBJ2-7, reads GAGVSQSPRYKVTKRGQDVTLRCDPISSHATLYWYQQALGQGPEFLTYFNYEAQPDKSGLPSDRFSAERPEGSISTLTIQRTEQRDSAMYRCASSLDLGDYEQYFGPGTRLTVT.

In the case of this clone: The same CDR3 is also encoded by other DNA sequences in this sample. The chain joins TRBV6-5 to TRBJ1-3; D remains ambiguous. V dropped 0 bases and J dropped 0 bases, with 9 bases sitting between them. Germline V CDR1 and CDR2: MNHEY, SVGAGI. There are 16 residues in the CDR3. The DNA of the CDR3 is TGTGCCAGCAGTTACTCCCAGGCTTCCTCTGGAAACACCATATATTTT. Its translation is CASSYSQASSGNTIYF.

The J gene is TRBJ2-7, the V gene TRBV6-5; D tentatively reads TRBD1 or TRBD2 (5 bases each). The CDR3 runs to 13 residues. The germline CDR1 and CDR2 sequences are MNHEY and SVGAGI. The V and J ends lost 0 bases and 6 bases respectively, with 9 bases between them. The CDR3 DNA follows: TGTGCCAGCAGTTACTCGGCAGGGAGCGAGCAGTACTTC. Amino acid sequence: CASSYSAGSEQYF.

J is TRBJ2-1 and V is TRBV18, with a weak D call TRBD1 (5 bases). Trimming took 0 bases from V and 2 from J, leaving 8 bases between them. This CDR3 contains 15 residues. CDR1 is KGHSH and CDR2 is LQKENI in the germline V gene. CDR3 DNA: TGTGCCAGCTCACCACCGGACACGGCCTACAATGAGCAGTTCTTC. Translation: CASSPPDTAYNEQFF.

This chain connects TRBV6-5 to TRBJ2-3; 8 bases are shared with TRBD2. The CDR3 runs to 16 residues. V lost 0 bases, J lost 5 bases, and 7 bases stayed unmatched. Germline V gene sequence: CDR1 MNHEY, CDR2 SVGAGI. CDR3 sequence: CASSYSIWAGGDTQYF. For the CDR3, the DNA is TGTGCCAGCAGTTACTCGATTTGGGCGGGAGGAGATACGCAGTATTTT.

This clone was counted between two and nine times. V and J are TRBV30 and TRBJ1-1; no clear D gene. Germline V lookup: CDR1 GTSNPN, CDR2 SVGIG (reference sequence). Between the trimmed V and J ends, which lost 0 bases and 1 base, there was a span of 15 bases. The CDR3 consists of 16 residues. This CDR3 is CAWSVKLGGGNTEAFF. The CDR3 nucleotides read TGTGCCTGGAGTGTCAAATTGGGCGGAGGGAACACTGAAGCTTTCTTT.

This chain links TRBV11-3 with TRBJ2-1, with 9 bases aligning to TRBD1. Germline trimming cut 5 bases from V and 6 bases from J; bases unmatched to any gene: 8. The V gene's germline CDR1 is SGHNT and CDR2 YENEEA. CDR3 length: 15 residues. CDR3 sequence: CASSARDRDFNEQFF. CDR3 sequence (DNA): TGTGCCAGCAGCGCCCGGGACAGGGACTTCAATGAGCAGTTCTTC.

The chain couples TRBV5-1 to TRBJ1-1; D is ambiguous. CDR3 length equals 15 residues. Germline values: CDR1 SGHRS, CDR2 YFSETQ. Trimming removed 0 bases from V and 1 base from J, with 10 bases in between. The CDR3 region is CASSLEGRENTEAFF. The CDR3, as DNA: TGCGCCAGCAGCTTGGAAGGCCGGGAGAACACTGAAGCTTTCTTT.

This clone was counted a single time. The chain joins TRBV19 to TRBJ1-5; a possible D gene is TRBD1 (6 bases). Germline lookup yields CDR1 LNHDA and CDR2 SQIVND (reference sequence). The length of the CDR3 is 15 residues. Between the trimmed V and J ends, which lost 1 base and 6 bases, there was a span of 13 bases. CDR3: CASSIAGGGGQPQHF. The CDR3 region has the DNA TGTGCCAGTAGTATAGCTGGAGGGGGAGGTCAGCCCCAGCATTTT. Complete variable domain (other parts from reference TRBV19 and TRBJ1-5): DGGITQSPKYLFRKEGQNVTLSCEQNLNHDAMYWYRQDPGQGLRLIYYSQIVNDFQKGDIAEGYSVSREKKESFPLTVTSAQKNPTAFYLCASSIAGGGGQPQHFGDGTRLSIL.

As regards this clone: The junction departs from the called germline gene at one end, perhaps through a read error. The V gene is TRBV2, the J gene TRBJ2-3; D perhaps matches TRBD2 (5 bases). CDR3 size: 13 residues. CDR1 and CDR2 (germline): SNHLY, FYNNEI. Here the CDR3 reads CASNEREVDTQYF. In nucleotides, the CDR3 is TGTGCCAGCAATGAACGGGAAGTGGATACGCAGTATTTT.

The CDR3 DNA sequence: TGCGCCAGCAGCTTGGTGACAGTTGATAACAGCTACGAGCAGTACTTC. It specifies CASSLVTVDNSYEQYF. J is TRBJ2-7 and V is TRBV5-1, with D perhaps TRBD1 (5 bases). Germline CDR1 SGHRS, CDR2 YFSETQ. The CDR3 length is 16 residues. V shed 0 bases and J shed 3 bases, with 16 bases lying between them.

This clone has a single count. The chain carries TRBV4-3 and TRBJ2-7; unclear D gene. CDR3 size: 12 residues. Per the germline V gene, CDR1 is LGHNA and CDR2 is YSLEER. V lost 9 bases, J lost 0 bases, and 9 bases lay in between. CDR3 in DNA: TGCGCCAGACGGTCCCTCTCCTACGAGCAGTACTTC. This encodes CARRSLSYEQYF.

The rearrangement joins TRBV27 to TRBJ1-5; TRBD1 matches at 7 bases. Germline CDR1 is MNHEY and CDR2 is SMNVEV (reference sequence). The V and J ends lost 5 bases and 4 bases, in that order; junction bases with no gene match: 8. This CDR3 has 15 amino acids. The CDR3 spells CASSAGQTTNQPQHF. For the CDR3, the DNA is TGTGCCAGCAGTGCGGGACAGACAACAAATCAGCCCCAGCATTTT.

CDR3 protein: CASSLEGRTPINSPLHF. Written as DNA, the CDR3 is TGTGCCAGCAGCTTAGAGGGACGAACTCCTATTAATTCACCCCTCCACTTT. J is TRBJ1-6 and V is TRBV7-9; D is possibly TRBD1 (5 bases). The CDR3 consists of 17 residues. Germline assignment: CDR1 SEHNR and CDR2 FQNEAQ (reference sequence). Trimming took 1 base from V and 6 from J, leaving 16 bases between them.

The chain couples TRBV28 to TRBJ1-5; D perhaps matches TRBD1 (5 bases). The CDR3 sequence is 14 residues long. V was cut by 6 bases and J by 3 bases, with 12 bases left in between. CDR1 and CDR2 from the germline V gene are MDHEN and SYDVKM. The CDR3 nucleotides are TGTGCCAGCAGCCCGGGGGGTTACAATCAGCCCCAGCATTTT. Its translation is CASSPGGYNQPQHF.

This sequence joins TRBV28 and TRBJ1-4, with a tentative D call TRBD1 (6 bases). Germline V gives CDR1 MDHEN, CDR2 SYDVKM. V shed 5 bases and J shed 17 bases, with 24 bases lying between them. CDR3 size: 14 residues. DNA for the CDR3: TGTGCCAGCAGTGGAGCGGGGGCGTCCCCCCAACGCTTTTTT. Translating it yields CASSGAGASPQRFF.

This chain connects TRBV4-1 to TRBJ2-7, with D perhaps matching TRBD2 (6 bases). The CDR3 runs to 16 residues. The germline gives CDR1 MGHRA, CDR2 YSYEKL. The V gene lost 0 bases and the J gene lost 7 bases, with 19 bases spanning the gap. DNA for the CDR3: TGCGCCAGCAGCCAAGAGGGGGGACCCGGCCGGTTGGAGCAGTACTTC. It codes for CASSQEGGPGRLEQYF.

V gene TRBV4-1 combines with J gene TRBJ1-5; 7 bases agree with TRBD1. Trimming removed 3 bases from V and 3 bases from J; junction bases left unmatched: 5. The CDR3 runs 15 residues. Germline V gene lookup returns CDR1 MGHRA and CDR2 YSYEKL. The CDR3 DNA follows: TGCGCCAGCAGCCAGGGACAGACAATCAATCAGCCCCAGCATTTT. This gives the protein CASSQGQTINQPQHF.

As regards this clone: This specimen includes other DNA sequences encoding the same CDR3. The chain combines TRBV6-5 with TRBJ2-6, with D unresolved. The ends were cut back, 4 bases at V and 0 bases at J, with 4 bases in the middle. CDR1 MNHEY and CDR2 SVGAGI come from the germline V gene. The CDR3 is 14 amino acids. CDR3 sequence (DNA): TGTGCCAGCAGTTCCAGCTCTGGGGCCAACGTCCTGACTTTC. Translating gives CASSSSSGANVLTF.

This clone was seen more than once but under ten times. V gene TRBV30 combines with J gene TRBJ1-6; 7 bases match TRBD1. After removal of 3 bases from V and 9 bases from J, the junction contained 5 bases not matched to a gene. In germline, CDR1 is GTSNPN, CDR2 SVGIG (reference sequence). This CDR3 spans 13 amino acids. This CDR3 is CAWRRDSTSPLHF. CDR3 in DNA: TGTGCCTGGAGGCGGGACAGCACTTCACCCCTCCACTTT.

This chain connects TRBV4-2 to TRBJ2-7, with a tentative D call TRBD2 (7 bases). The CDR3 length is 19 residues. Germline CDR1 LGHNA, CDR2 YNFKEQ. V was trimmed by 0 bases and J by 4 bases, leaving 25 bases between them. The CDR3 DNA reads as TGTGCCAGCAGCCAAGAGGGGGGGCTTGGTTTGACTAGCTGGTACGAGCAGTACTTC. This sequence encodes CASSQEGGLGLTSWYEQYF.

The chain links TRBV30 to TRBJ1-6; D call uncertain. This CDR3 is 15 amino acids long. The V gene's germline CDR1 is GTSNPN and CDR2 SVGIG (reference sequence). Trimming cost V 2 bases and J 3 bases, with 11 bases left between them. CDR3 DNA sequence: TGTGCCTGGAGTAGGGCGGACCTCTATAATTCACCCCTCCACTTT. This translates into CAWSRADLYNSPLHF.

Worth noting for this clone: The sample has other DNA sequences that encode this CDR3 too. The chain has TRBV5-1 and TRBJ2-1; 10 bases agree with TRBD2. This CDR3 comprises 15 residues. CDR1 and CDR2 (germline): SGHRS, YFSETQ. The V gene end was trimmed by 4 bases and the J gene end by 4 bases; junction bases not matched to a gene: 5. In DNA form, the CDR3 reads TGCGCCAGCAGCCTTAGCGGGGGGCCGTACAATGAGCAGTTCTTC. Encoded protein: CASSLSGGPYNEQFF.

This rearrangement joins TRBV21-1 to TRBJ1-1. TRBV21-1 is a documented pseudogene. This CDR3 has 13 residues. CDR3 sequence (DNA): TGTGCCAGCAGCAAGGTACGGACCACTGAAGCTTTCTTT. Translating it yields CASSKVRTTEAFF.